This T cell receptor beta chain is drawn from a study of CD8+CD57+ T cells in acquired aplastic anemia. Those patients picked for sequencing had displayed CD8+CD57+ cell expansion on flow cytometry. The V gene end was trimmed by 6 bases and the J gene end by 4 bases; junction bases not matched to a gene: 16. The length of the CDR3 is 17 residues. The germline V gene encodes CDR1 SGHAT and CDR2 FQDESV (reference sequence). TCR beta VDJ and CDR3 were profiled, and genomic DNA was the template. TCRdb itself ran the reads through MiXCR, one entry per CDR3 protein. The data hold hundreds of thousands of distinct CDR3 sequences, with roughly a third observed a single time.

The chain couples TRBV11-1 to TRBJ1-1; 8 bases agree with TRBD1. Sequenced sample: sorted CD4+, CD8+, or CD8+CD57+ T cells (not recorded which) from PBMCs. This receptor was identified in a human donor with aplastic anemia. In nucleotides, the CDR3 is TGTGCCAGCAGGTTCTTCGCATACCGGACAGGGAGCACTGAAGCTTTCTTT. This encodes CASRFFAYRTGSTEAFF. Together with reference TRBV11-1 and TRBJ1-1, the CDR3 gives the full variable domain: EAEVAQSPRYKITEKSQAVAFWCDPISGHATLYWYRQILGQGPELLVQFQDESVVDDSQLPKDRFSAERLKGVDSTLKIQPAELGDSAMYLCASRFFAYRTGSTEAFFGQGTRLTVV.